This is a list of T cell receptor beta chains from one sample in a study of OX40 agonist ivuxolimab in advanced cancers. The assay was immunoSEQ multiplex PCR, and TCRdb's table has in-frame clones only and misses some. Of 68,000 or so clones in the sample, 65% to 85% were seen once. The sample in question was CD4+ or CD8+ T cells sorted from blood, obtained in a trial of the OX40 agonist ivuxolimab. The receptors derive from an adult with an advanced solid tumor such as melanoma, head and neck, liver or kidney cancer. Both conserved end residues are part of each CDR3. The order of the fields is CDR3 length, clone size, J gene, D gene, V gene, CDR3 DNA, CDR3 protein. D genes are given only for firm matches. Rows may omit the clone size; those that give it use once, few, many or a size class.

cdr3_length: 16; clone_size: .; j_call: TRBJ1-5; d_call: .; v_call: TRBV19; cdr3_nt: TGTGCCAGTAGCACAAACGGCAGGGGTACGATTCAGCCCCAGCATTTT; cdr3_aa: CASSTNGRGTIQPQHF
cdr3_length: 15; clone_size: once; j_call: TRBJ2-7; d_call: .; v_call: TRBV2; cdr3_nt: TGTGCCAGCAGTGACGAGGACTCCCGGCCCTACGAGCAGTACTTC; cdr3_aa: CASSDEDSRPYEQYF
cdr3_length: 12; clone_size: .; j_call: TRBJ2-4; d_call: TRBD2; v_call: TRBV10-2; cdr3_nt: TGCGCTAGCGGGGGGGCGGGGAACATTCAGTACTTC; cdr3_aa: CASGGAGNIQYF
cdr3_length: 15; clone_size: .; j_call: TRBJ2-3; d_call: .; v_call: TRBV7-2; cdr3_nt: TGTGCCAGCAGCTTAGACTATGGGAGCACAGATACGCAGTATTTT; cdr3_aa: CASSLDYGSTDTQYF
cdr3_length: 14; clone_size: medium-sized; j_call: TRBJ1-2; d_call: TRBD1; v_call: TRBV29-1; cdr3_nt: TGCAGCGTTGAACCAATTCCAAGGGGGCCAGGCTACACCTTC; cdr3_aa: CSVEPIPRGPGYTF
cdr3_length: 11; clone_size: .; j_call: TRBJ2-1; d_call: .; v_call: TRBV20-1; cdr3_nt: TGCAGTGCTAGAGGGGGCAATGAGCAGTTCTTC; cdr3_aa: CSARGGNEQFF
cdr3_length: 16; clone_size: .; j_call: TRBJ2-3; d_call: TRBD1; v_call: TRBV27; cdr3_nt: TGTGCCAGCAGCCCAACTGACAGGGAAGAAGCAGATACGCAGTATTTT; cdr3_aa: CASSPTDREEADTQYF
cdr3_length: 15; clone_size: .; j_call: TRBJ2-7; d_call: TRBD1; v_call: TRBV6-5; cdr3_nt: TGTGCCAGCAGTTACGATGGGACAGAGACCTACGAGCAGTACTTC; cdr3_aa: CASSYDGTETYEQYF
cdr3_length: 11; clone_size: .; j_call: TRBJ1-2; d_call: .; v_call: TRBV20-1; cdr3_nt: TGCAGTGCTAGAGTACGTGATGGCTACACCTTC; cdr3_aa: CSARVRDGYTF
cdr3_length: 14; clone_size: .; j_call: TRBJ2-7; d_call: .; v_call: TRBV7-8; cdr3_nt: TGTGCCAGCAGCTTAGCCCCCTCGACCTACGAGCAGTACTTC; cdr3_aa: CASSLAPSTYEQYF
cdr3_length: 13; clone_size: .; j_call: TRBJ2-2; d_call: .; v_call: TRBV10-3; cdr3_nt: TGTGCCATCAGTTTGACAGGAGGCGGGGAGCTGTTTTTT; cdr3_aa: CAISLTGGGELFF
cdr3_length: 15; clone_size: few; j_call: TRBJ2-1; d_call: TRBD2; v_call: TRBV9; cdr3_nt: TGTGCCAGCAGCGCAGCGGGGATCTCCTACAATGAGCAGTTCTTC; cdr3_aa: CASSAAGISYNEQFF
cdr3_length: 10; clone_size: .; j_call: TRBJ2-2; d_call: .; v_call: TRBV19; cdr3_nt: TGTGCCAGCAGAGCCGGGGAGCTGTTTTTT; cdr3_aa: CASRAGELFF
cdr3_length: 16; clone_size: .; j_call: TRBJ2-2; d_call: TRBD1; v_call: TRBV5-1; cdr3_nt: TGCGCCAGCAGCTTTTCGGGACAGGGGGACACCGGGGAGCTGTTTTTT; cdr3_aa: CASSFSGQGDTGELFF
cdr3_length: 16; clone_size: once; j_call: TRBJ1-1; d_call: .; v_call: TRBV30; cdr3_nt: TGTGCCTGGAGTGTACGTCTTCGAGCCCTGAACACTGAAGCTTTCTTT; cdr3_aa: CAWSVRLRALNTEAFF
cdr3_length: 13; clone_size: .; j_call: TRBJ2-5; d_call: TRBD1; v_call: TRBV9; cdr3_nt: TGTGCCAGCAGTCTCACAGGGGGAGAGACCCAGTACTTC; cdr3_aa: CASSLTGGETQYF
cdr3_length: 12; clone_size: .; j_call: TRBJ1-1; d_call: .; v_call: TRBV28; cdr3_nt: TGTGCCAGCAGCCCAAGGATGAAAGGGGCTTTCTTT; cdr3_aa: CASSPRMKGAFF
cdr3_length: 14; clone_size: .; j_call: TRBJ1-1; d_call: .; v_call: TRBV18; cdr3_nt: TGTGCCAGCTCACCAAGGGACGGGAACACTGAAGCTTTCTTT; cdr3_aa: CASSPRDGNTEAFF
cdr3_length: 13; clone_size: .; j_call: TRBJ1-2; d_call: .; v_call: TRBV9; cdr3_nt: TGTGCCAGCAGCGTAGCCCCTTGGGGGGGCTACACCTTC; cdr3_aa: CASSVAPWGGYTF
cdr3_length: 17; clone_size: .; j_call: TRBJ2-1; d_call: TRBD2; v_call: TRBV5-6; cdr3_nt: TGTGCCAGCAGCTTACCCGGGTTGCTAGCGGCCTACAATGAGCAGTTCTTC; cdr3_aa: CASSLPGLLAAYNEQFF
cdr3_length: 19; clone_size: .; j_call: TRBJ2-2; d_call: TRBD2; v_call: TRBV7-9; cdr3_nt: TGTGCCAGCAGCCCGACCCCGGGCCTTAGCGGGGGGAACACCGGGGAGCTGTTTTTT; cdr3_aa: CASSPTPGLSGGNTGELFF
cdr3_length: 15; clone_size: .; j_call: TRBJ1-2; d_call: TRBD1; v_call: TRBV5-1; cdr3_nt: TGCGCCAGCAGTCTCGACAGGGTAGCTAACTATGGCTACACCTTC; cdr3_aa: CASSLDRVANYGYTF
cdr3_length: 17; clone_size: .; j_call: TRBJ2-5; d_call: TRBD2; v_call: TRBV10-3; cdr3_nt: TGTGCCATCAGTGAGCGCGGTTGGACTAGCGGGGGAGAGACCCAGTACTTC; cdr3_aa: CAISERGWTSGGETQYF
cdr3_length: 15; clone_size: .; j_call: TRBJ1-2; d_call: TRBD1; v_call: TRBV28; cdr3_nt: TGTGCCAGCAGTGGAAGGGACAGAACTAACTATGGCTACACCTTC; cdr3_aa: CASSGRDRTNYGYTF
cdr3_length: 14; clone_size: .; j_call: TRBJ1-5; d_call: .; v_call: TRBV15; cdr3_nt: TGTGCCACCAGCCGGGGGGGCGTTGTTCAGCCCCAGCATTTT; cdr3_aa: CATSRGGVVQPQHF
cdr3_length: 14; clone_size: .; j_call: TRBJ2-1; d_call: .; v_call: TRBV2; cdr3_nt: TGTGCCAGCAGTGAAGCGATAGCTCTGAATGAGCAGTTCTTC; cdr3_aa: CASSEAIALNEQFF
cdr3_length: 16; clone_size: .; j_call: TRBJ1-1; d_call: .; v_call: TRBV27; cdr3_nt: TGTGCCAGCAGTTTACGAGGGGGACGAATGAACACTGAAGCTTTCTTT; cdr3_aa: CASSLRGGRMNTEAFF
cdr3_length: 12; clone_size: .; j_call: TRBJ2-7; d_call: .; v_call: TRBV28; cdr3_nt: TGTGCCAGCTCGACAGTCCTATACGAGCAGTACTTC; cdr3_aa: CASSTVLYEQYF
cdr3_length: 17; clone_size: .; j_call: TRBJ2-5; d_call: TRBD1; v_call: TRBV4-2; cdr3_nt: TGTGCCAGCAGCCAGGCAGGAACCGGGACAGGGAGTGAGACCCAGTACTTC; cdr3_aa: CASSQAGTGTGSETQYF
cdr3_length: 16; clone_size: .; j_call: TRBJ2-2; d_call: TRBD1; v_call: TRBV7-3; cdr3_nt: TGTGCCAGCAGCCTACCGGGACAGGGGATGCCCGGGGAGCTGTTTTTT; cdr3_aa: CASSLPGQGMPGELFF
cdr3_length: 12; clone_size: .; j_call: TRBJ1-1; d_call: .; v_call: TRBV18; cdr3_nt: TGTGCCAGCTCACCGGACAGTAATGAAGCTTTCTTT; cdr3_aa: CASSPDSNEAFF
cdr3_length: 14; clone_size: .; j_call: TRBJ1-1; d_call: TRBD1; v_call: TRBV2; cdr3_nt: TGTGCCAGCACAAAACGGACAGGGAACACTGAAGCTTTCTTT; cdr3_aa: CASTKRTGNTEAFF
cdr3_length: 12; clone_size: .; j_call: TRBJ1-2; d_call: .; v_call: TRBV28; cdr3_nt: TGTGCCAGCAGTCCCGGACAGTATGGCTACACCTTC; cdr3_aa: CASSPGQYGYTF
cdr3_length: 13; clone_size: .; j_call: TRBJ1-4; d_call: .; v_call: TRBV6-6; cdr3_nt: TGTGCCAGCAGGTATCACGCCGGGACCGCGGTGTTTTTT; cdr3_aa: CASRYHAGTAVFF
cdr3_length: 15; clone_size: .; j_call: TRBJ1-6; d_call: .; v_call: TRBV5-1; cdr3_nt: TGCGCCAGCAGACGAGGGAGCTCCTATAATTCACCCCTCCACTTT; cdr3_aa: CASRRGSSYNSPLHF
cdr3_length: 13; clone_size: .; j_call: TRBJ1-1; d_call: .; v_call: TRBV7-9; cdr3_nt: TGTGCCAGCAGCGAGGACGGGAACACTGAAGCTTTCTTT; cdr3_aa: CASSEDGNTEAFF
cdr3_length: 17; clone_size: .; j_call: TRBJ1-4; d_call: .; v_call: TRBV21-1; cdr3_nt: TGTGCCAGCAGCAAAGGCCCGTCCGGGACAGGAGAGGAAAAACTGTTTTTT; cdr3_aa: CASSKGPSGTGEEKLFF
cdr3_length: 15; clone_size: few; j_call: TRBJ1-6; d_call: .; v_call: TRBV19; cdr3_nt: TGTGCCAGTACCATGGGCACGGGGAGTGGCTCACCCCTCCACTTT; cdr3_aa: CASTMGTGSGSPLHF
cdr3_length: 17; clone_size: .; j_call: TRBJ1-5; d_call: .; v_call: TRBV21-1; cdr3_nt: TGTGCCAGCAGCAAAGCTTTCGAGACAGGAGGCTGTCAGCCCCAGCATTTT; cdr3_aa: CASSKAFETGGCQPQHF
cdr3_length: 14; clone_size: .; j_call: TRBJ2-3; d_call: TRBD1; v_call: TRBV6-1; cdr3_nt: TGTGCCAGCAGTGCCACCGGGACAGGGGGGCATCAGTATTTT; cdr3_aa: CASSATGTGGHQYF
cdr3_length: 14; clone_size: .; j_call: TRBJ2-6; d_call: .; v_call: TRBV6-1; cdr3_nt: TGTGCCAGCACAGGGAACACTGGGGCCAACGTCCTGACTTTC; cdr3_aa: CASTGNTGANVLTF
cdr3_length: 11; clone_size: .; j_call: TRBJ2-3; d_call: .; v_call: TRBV27; cdr3_nt: TGTGCCAGCAGAACGGCAGATACGCAGTATTTT; cdr3_aa: CASRTADTQYF
cdr3_length: 13; clone_size: .; j_call: TRBJ2-6; d_call: .; v_call: TRBV29-1; cdr3_nt: TGCAGCGTTGAACGGGCTGGGGCCAACGTCCTGACTTTC; cdr3_aa: CSVERAGANVLTF
cdr3_length: 14; clone_size: .; j_call: TRBJ2-2; d_call: TRBD1; v_call: TRBV30; cdr3_nt: TGTGCCTGGAGTCGGGGACAGCTGACCGGGGAGCTGTTTTTT; cdr3_aa: CAWSRGQLTGELFF
cdr3_length: 14; clone_size: .; j_call: TRBJ2-2; d_call: .; v_call: TRBV30; cdr3_nt: TGTGCCTGGAGCCCCTCAGGGGGGGCGGGGGAGCTGTTTTTT; cdr3_aa: CAWSPSGGAGELFF
cdr3_length: 15; clone_size: .; j_call: TRBJ2-2; d_call: .; v_call: TRBV5-1; cdr3_nt: TGCGCCAGCTGCCCCCCAACGGCAGTCACCGGGGAGCTGTTTTTT; cdr3_aa: CASCPPTAVTGELFF
cdr3_length: 16; clone_size: once; j_call: TRBJ1-4; d_call: .; v_call: TRBV5-1; cdr3_nt: TGCGCCAGCAGCTTGGATGCCCTCTCGGGTAGGGAAAAACTGTTTTTT; cdr3_aa: CASSLDALSGREKLFF
cdr3_length: 16; clone_size: once; j_call: TRBJ2-3; d_call: TRBD2; v_call: TRBV4-1; cdr3_nt: TGCGCCAGCAGGCCACTACCCGGGACTAGCGACCCCACGCAGTATTTT; cdr3_aa: CASRPLPGTSDPTQYF
cdr3_length: 12; clone_size: .; j_call: TRBJ2-7; d_call: .; v_call: TRBV7-9; cdr3_nt: TGTGCCAGCAGCTTATTTTCTTCCGAGCAGTACTTC; cdr3_aa: CASSLFSSEQYF
cdr3_length: 17; clone_size: .; j_call: TRBJ2-1; d_call: .; v_call: TRBV5-6; cdr3_nt: TGTGCCAGCAGCTTGGCATTGGGGCTAGCAGACTACAATGAGCAGTTCTTC; cdr3_aa: CASSLALGLADYNEQFF
cdr3_length: 13; clone_size: .; j_call: TRBJ1-2; d_call: .; v_call: TRBV19; cdr3_nt: TGTGCCAGTAGTGCAGACAGGTATCTTGGCTACACCTTC; cdr3_aa: CASSADRYLGYTF
cdr3_length: 14; clone_size: once; j_call: TRBJ2-1; d_call: .; v_call: TRBV5-4; cdr3_nt: TGTGCCAGCAGCGGGGACCCCCCGATCGATGAGCAGTTCTTC; cdr3_aa: CASSGDPPIDEQFF
cdr3_length: 14; clone_size: .; j_call: TRBJ2-7; d_call: TRBD2; v_call: TRBV10-3; cdr3_nt: TGTGCCATCAGTGTGGGCGGGAGTTCAAGCGAGCAGTACTTC; cdr3_aa: CAISVGGSSSEQYF
cdr3_length: 14; clone_size: once; j_call: TRBJ1-2; d_call: TRBD1; v_call: TRBV7-9; cdr3_nt: TGTGCCAGCAGGGGGTCTCGGGACAGACGGGGCTACACCTTC; cdr3_aa: CASRGSRDRRGYTF
cdr3_length: 13; clone_size: .; j_call: TRBJ2-1; d_call: .; v_call: TRBV10-2; cdr3_nt: TGCGCCAGCAGTCTGGACAGATACAATGAGCAGTTCTTC; cdr3_aa: CASSLDRYNEQFF
cdr3_length: 14; clone_size: .; j_call: TRBJ2-3; d_call: TRBD1; v_call: TRBV7-2; cdr3_nt: TGTGCCAGCAGCCGTACAGGGGCCGGAGATACGCAGTATTTT; cdr3_aa: CASSRTGAGDTQYF
cdr3_length: 16; clone_size: few; j_call: TRBJ1-5; d_call: TRBD1; v_call: TRBV19; cdr3_nt: TGTGCCAGTAGTCCCCGGGACAGGGGACGCAATCAGCCCCAGCATTTT; cdr3_aa: CASSPRDRGRNQPQHF
cdr3_length: 15; clone_size: once; j_call: TRBJ2-1; d_call: .; v_call: TRBV27; cdr3_nt: TGTGCCAGCAGTTCCGGGACATCAAGGAGCAATGAGCAGTTCTTC; cdr3_aa: CASSSGTSRSNEQFF
cdr3_length: 15; clone_size: .; j_call: TRBJ1-1; d_call: .; v_call: TRBV6-5; cdr3_nt: TGTGCCAGCAGTTATGGGAGGGTCATGAACACTGAAGCTTTCTTT; cdr3_aa: CASSYGRVMNTEAFF
cdr3_length: 13; clone_size: .; j_call: TRBJ1-1; d_call: .; v_call: TRBV2; cdr3_nt: TGTGCCAGTTTAAAACAGGTGAACACTGAAGCTTTCTTT; cdr3_aa: CASLKQVNTEAFF